This TCR beta chain emerged from a study of shared clonotypes between healthy human individuals. About the study: Plates per donor: three CD4 naive, three CD4 memory, two CD8 naive, one CD8 memory.

Study results and caveats: Memory subsets generally showed smaller estimated richness than naive subsets did.

In the naive CD8 group, cells lacked CD45RO and were positively selected for CCR7, so terminally differentiated effector memory CD45RA+ cells were left out. The table came from immunoSEQ multiplex PCR; TCRdb's copy has only in-frame clones and leaves some out. The sample contains about 1,900,000 clones, about 95% of which appear only once. The count of this clone is one. What it binds is unknown. The source of this sequence is a man younger than 30 in good health. Sequenced material: naive CD8+ T cells sorted from blood.

CDR3 nucleotide sequence: TGCGCCAGCAGCCCATGGGGGGGAGGGACAGGGGCCGAGCAGTACTTC. Its translation: CASSPWGGGTGAEQYF. The chain links TRBV4-1 to TRBJ2-7; 10 bases align to TRBD1. The trim removed 4 bases at V and 6 bases at J, leaving 12 bases unmatched. CDR1 and CDR2 (germline): MGHRA, YSYEKL. The CDR3 has 16 residues.